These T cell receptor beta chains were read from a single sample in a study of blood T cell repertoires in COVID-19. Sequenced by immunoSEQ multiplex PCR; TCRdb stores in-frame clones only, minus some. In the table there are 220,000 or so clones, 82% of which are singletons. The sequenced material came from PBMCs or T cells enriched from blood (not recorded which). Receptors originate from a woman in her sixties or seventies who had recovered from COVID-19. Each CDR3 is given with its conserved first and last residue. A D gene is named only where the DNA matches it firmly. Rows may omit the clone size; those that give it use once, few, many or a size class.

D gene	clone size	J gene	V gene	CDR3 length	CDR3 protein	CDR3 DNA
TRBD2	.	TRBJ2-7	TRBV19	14	CASSDPGGPYEQYF	TGTGCCAGTAGTGACCCGGGGGGACCCTACGAGCAGTACTTC
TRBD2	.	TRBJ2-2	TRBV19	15	CASSLNGGVTGELFF	TGTGCCAGTAGCCTAAATGGGGGGGTTACCGGGGAGCTGTTTTTT
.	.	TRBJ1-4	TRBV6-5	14	CASSYRGTNEKLFF	TGTGCCAGCAGTTACCGGGGTACTAATGAAAAACTGTTTTTT
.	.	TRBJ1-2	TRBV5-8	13	CASSLVQGYGYTF	TGTGCCAGCAGCTTGGTACAGGGCTATGGCTACACCTTC
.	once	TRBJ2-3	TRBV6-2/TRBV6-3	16	CASSYDGGEALDTQYF	TGTGCCAGCAGTTACGACGGCGGGGAGGCTTTGGATACGCAGTATTTT
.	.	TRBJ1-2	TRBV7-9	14	CASSLDREGEGYTF	TGTGCCAGCAGCTTAGACAGGGAAGGCGAAGGCTACACCTTC
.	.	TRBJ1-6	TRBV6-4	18	CASSDQSGSSSYNSPLHF	TGTGCCAGCAGTGACCAGTCGGGGTCCAGCTCCTATAATTCACCCCTCCACTTT
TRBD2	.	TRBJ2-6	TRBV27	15	CASMKRGGGANVLTF	TGTGCCAGCATGAAGCGGGGTGGTGGGGCCAACGTCCTGACTTTC
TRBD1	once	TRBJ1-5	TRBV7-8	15	CASSVTGVGNQPQHF	TGTGCCAGCAGCGTGACAGGGGTGGGCAATCAGCCCCAGCATTTT
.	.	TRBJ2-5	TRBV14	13	CASSQVLGETQYF	TGTGCCAGCAGCCAAGTCCTCGGGGAGACCCAGTACTTC
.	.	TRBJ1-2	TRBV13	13	CASSLGRFYGYTF	TGTGCCAGCAGCTTAGGTCGGTTCTATGGCTACACCTTC
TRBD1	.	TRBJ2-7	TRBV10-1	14	CAFKRGTGDYEQYF	TGCGCCTTCAAAAGGGGGACAGGGGACTACGAGCAGTACTTC
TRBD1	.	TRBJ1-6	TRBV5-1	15	CASRQTGTENSPLHF	TGCGCCAGCAGACAGACCGGGACAGAAAATTCACCCCTCCACTTT
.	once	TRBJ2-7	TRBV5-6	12	CASSFTTYEQYF	TGTGCCAGCAGCTTCACAACCTACGAGCAGTACTTC
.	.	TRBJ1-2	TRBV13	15	CASSSPPGSNYGYTF	TGTGCCAGCAGCTCCCCCCCGGGGTCTAACTATGGCTACACCTTC
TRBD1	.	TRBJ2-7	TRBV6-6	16	CASSRAPGTGSYEQYF	TGTGCCAGCAGTCGAGCCCCCGGGACAGGCTCCTACGAGCAGTACTTC
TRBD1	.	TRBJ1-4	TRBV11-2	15	CASSPRQGSNEKLFF	TGTGCCAGCAGCCCAAGACAGGGGTCTAATGAAAAACTGTTTTTT
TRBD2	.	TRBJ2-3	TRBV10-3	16	CAISDQREVRTDTQYF	TGTGCCATCAGTGACCAGCGGGAGGTCAGGACAGATACGCAGTATTTT
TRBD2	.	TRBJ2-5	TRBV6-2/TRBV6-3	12	CASSGGQETQYF	TGTGCCAGCAGCGGGGGGCAAGAGACCCAGTACTTC
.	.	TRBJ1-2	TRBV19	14	CASRPQQGSYGYTF	TGTGCCAGTAGGCCCCAACAGGGAAGCTATGGCTACACCTTC
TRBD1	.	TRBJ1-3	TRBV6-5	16	CASSYGTGRSGNTIYF	TGTGCCAGCAGTTACGGGACAGGGCGGTCTGGAAACACCATATATTTT
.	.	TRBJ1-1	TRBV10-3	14	CAISGDNMNTEAFF	TGTGCCATCAGTGGAGACAACATGAACACTGAAGCTTTCTTT
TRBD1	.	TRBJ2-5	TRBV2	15	CASTPGQGGYETQYF	TGTGCCAGCACCCCAGGACAGGGGGGATACGAGACCCAGTACTTC
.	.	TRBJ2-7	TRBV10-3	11	CAISESREQYF	TGTGCCATCAGTGAGTCACGGGAGCAGTACTTC
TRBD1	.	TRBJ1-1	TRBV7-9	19	CASSWRRDRGRSENTEAFF	TGTGCCAGCAGCTGGCGCCGGGACAGGGGGCGAAGTGAGAACACTGAAGCTTTCTTT
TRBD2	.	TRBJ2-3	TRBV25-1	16	CASSEGAGLITDTQYF	TGTGCCAGCAGTGAGGGAGCGGGACTTATCACAGATACGCAGTATTTT
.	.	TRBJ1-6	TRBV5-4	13	CASSQDHSSPLHF	TGTGCCAGCAGCCAAGATCATAGTTCACCCCTCCACTTT
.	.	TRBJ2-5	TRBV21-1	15	CASSKAIPCQETQYF	TGTGCCAGCAGCAAAGCAATCCCCTGCCAAGAGACCCAGTACTTC
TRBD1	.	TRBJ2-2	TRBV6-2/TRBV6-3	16	CASSRNRGTNTGELFF	TGTGCCAGCAGTAGAAACAGGGGTACGAACACCGGGGAGCTGTTTTTT
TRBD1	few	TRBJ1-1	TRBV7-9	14	CASSPPGQYTEAFF	TGTGCCAGCAGCCCTCCGGGACAGTACACTGAAGCTTTCTTT
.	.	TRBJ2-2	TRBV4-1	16	CASSQKGVRDTGELFF	TGCGCCAGCAGCCAAAAAGGGGTTCGGGACACCGGGGAGCTGTTTTTT
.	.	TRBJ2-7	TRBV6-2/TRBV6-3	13	CASSYLLGYEQYF	TGTGCCAGCAGTTACCTCCTAGGCTACGAGCAGTACTTC
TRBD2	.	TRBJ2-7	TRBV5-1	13	CASSYSGGYEQYF	TGCGCCAGCAGCTATAGCGGGGGCTACGAGCAGTACTTC
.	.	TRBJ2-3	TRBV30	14	CAWSVAVSTDTQYF	TGTGCCTGGAGTGTAGCTGTTAGCACAGATACGCAGTATTTT
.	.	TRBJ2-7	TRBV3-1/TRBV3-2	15	CASSQDRRVGGEQYF	TGTGCCAGCAGCCAAGACCGCAGGGTCGGTGGGGAGCAGTACTTC
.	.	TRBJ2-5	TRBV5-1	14	CASSSPTRGETQYF	TGCGCCAGCAGCTCCCCGACTAGAGGAGAGACCCAGTACTTC
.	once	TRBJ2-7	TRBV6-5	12	CASSSTRYEQYF	TGTGCCAGCAGTTCCACAAGATACGAGCAGTACTTC
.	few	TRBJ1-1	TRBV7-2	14	CASSLDGRGTEAFF	TGTGCCAGCAGCTTAGATGGCAGGGGCACTGAAGCTTTCTTT
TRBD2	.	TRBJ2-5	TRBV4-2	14	CASSPGGGPETQYF	TGTGCCAGCAGCCCGGGGGGGGGTCCAGAGACCCAGTACTTC
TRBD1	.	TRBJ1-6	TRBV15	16	CATSRDRDRADSPLHF	TGTGCCACCAGCAGAGATAGGGACAGGGCAGATTCACCCCTCCACTTT
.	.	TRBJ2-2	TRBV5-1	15	CASSLGQGSMGELFF	TGCGCCAGCAGCTTGGGGCAGGGCTCGATGGGGGAGCTGTTTTTT
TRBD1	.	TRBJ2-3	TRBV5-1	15	CASSLGQGGTDTQYF	TGCGCCAGCAGCCTAGGACAGGGCGGGACAGATACGCAGTATTTT
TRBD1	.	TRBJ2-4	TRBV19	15	CASSSQGSGKNIQYF	TGTGCCAGTAGCTCACAGGGGTCGGGCAAAAACATTCAGTACTTC
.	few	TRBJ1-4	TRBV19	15	CASSPLIQANEKLFF	TGTGCCAGTAGTCCCCTCATTCAGGCTAATGAAAAACTGTTTTTT
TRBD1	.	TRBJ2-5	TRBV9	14	CASSGGQGQETQYF	TGTGCCAGCAGCGGGGGACAGGGGCAAGAGACCCAGTACTTC
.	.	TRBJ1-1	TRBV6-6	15	CASRTTKTGNTEAFF	TGTGCCAGCAGAACTACTAAAACAGGGAACACTGAAGCTTTCTTT
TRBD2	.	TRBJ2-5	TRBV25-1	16	CASSETLAGAGETQYF	TGTGCCAGCAGTGAAACACTAGCGGGGGCGGGGGAGACCCAGTACTTC
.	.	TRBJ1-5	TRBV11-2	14	CASSLAAVDQPQHF	TGTGCCAGCAGCTTAGCGGCGGTCGATCAGCCCCAGCATTTT
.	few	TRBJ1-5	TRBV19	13	CASRGLSNQPQHF	TGTGCCAGCCGAGGACTTAGCAATCAGCCCCAGCATTTT
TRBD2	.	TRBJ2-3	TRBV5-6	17	CASSFYLLAGTLDTQYF	TGTGCCAGCAGCTTTTATTTACTAGCGGGGACCTTAGATACGCAGTATTTT
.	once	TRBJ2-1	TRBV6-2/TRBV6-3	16	CASSYFRTATSNEQFF	TGTGCCAGCAGTTACTTCCGGACAGCTACGTCCAATGAGCAGTTCTTC
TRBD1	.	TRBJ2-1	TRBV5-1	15	CASSLEGGVPDEQFF	TGCGCCAGCAGCTTGGAAGGGGGCGTCCCAGATGAGCAGTTCTTC